This T cell receptor beta chain was sequenced for a study of T cells after yellow fever vaccination. In the study overall: Any fraction with a low cell number was prepared using SMART-Seq v4 Ultra Low Input.

General observations from the study: Although most clonotypes did not, a small share appeared in both CD4 and CD8 compartments. Subsequent booster samples again held most clones from primary vaccination (around 96% CD4, roughly 88% CD8).

Turning to this clonotype: What it binds is unknown.

TCR cDNA was made by 5'RACE template switching, adding a universal primer site and UMIs. In TCRdb, the 5' RACE reads were re-called with MiXCR into one record per CDR3 protein. The table has 500,000 to 650,000 distinct CDR3 sequences, roughly 13% seen once. The sequenced sample was PBMCs, obtained on the day of the yellow fever booster vaccination. The receptor was derived from a man aged 30 to 45 who received the YFV17D yellow fever vaccine.

The CDR3, as DNA: TGCGCCAGCAGCTTTGGGGGGCAGGCCACCGGGGAGCTGTTTTTT. This sequence encodes CASSFGGQATGELFF. The rearrangement uses TRBV5-1 and TRBJ2-2; D could derive from TRBD1 or TRBD2 (6 bases each). The V gene lost 2 bases and the J gene lost 4 bases, with 12 bases spanning the gap. The CDR3 has 15 residues. Germline assignment: CDR1 SGHRS and CDR2 YFSETQ.